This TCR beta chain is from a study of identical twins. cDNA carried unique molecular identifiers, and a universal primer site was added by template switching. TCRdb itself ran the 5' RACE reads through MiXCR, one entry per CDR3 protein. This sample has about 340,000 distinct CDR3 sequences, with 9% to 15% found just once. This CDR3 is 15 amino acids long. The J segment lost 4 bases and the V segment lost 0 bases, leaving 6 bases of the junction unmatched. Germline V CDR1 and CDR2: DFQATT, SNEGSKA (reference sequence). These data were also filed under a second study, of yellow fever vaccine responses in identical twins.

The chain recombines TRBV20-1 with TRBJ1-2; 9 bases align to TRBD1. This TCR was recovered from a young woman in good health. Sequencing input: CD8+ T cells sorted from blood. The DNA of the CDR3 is TGCAGTGCTAGAGATTCTACGGACAGGGGCTATGGCTACACCTTC. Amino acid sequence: CSARDSTDRGYGYTF.